Listed here are 17 T cell receptor beta chains from one sample, sequenced in a study of cytomegalovirus exposure and HLA in healthy donors. PCR used 60 Vbeta primers and 13 Jbeta primers. Clones were read by immunoSEQ multiplex PCR, and TCRdb kept only the in-frame ones, dropping some. The sample holds hundreds of thousands of clones, around four fifths seen once. The sequencing input was PBMCs. Receptor source: a woman in her thirties or forties in good health and CMV-seronegative.

Here the CDR3 reads CASSLVGGSNTGELFF. Here the CDR3 DNA reads TGCGCCAGCAGCTTGGTCGGAGGTTCGAACACCGGGGAGCTGTTTTTT. The V call is TRBV5-1, the J call TRBJ2-2; tentatively, D is TRBD2 (5 bases). V was trimmed by 0 bases and J by 0 bases, leaving 9 bases between them. The CDR3 spans 16 residues. Germline V lookup: CDR1 SGHRS, CDR2 YFSETQ. The whole variable domain, remainder taken from reference TRBV5-1 and TRBJ2-2, is KAGVTQTPRYLIKTRGQQVTLSCSPISGHRSVSWYQQTPGQGLQFLFEYFSETQRNKGNFPGRFSGRQFSNSRSEMNVSTLELGDSALYLCASSLVGGSNTGELFFGEGSRLTVL.

Points on this clone: Germline and junction disagree at one end, which may indicate a read error. The chain is built from TRBV7-9 and TRBJ2-6; no firm D call. The CDR3 runs to 12 residues. CDR1 is SEHNR and CDR2 is FQNEAQ in the germline V gene (reference sequence). The CDR3 protein is CSSSPQDGVLTF. The CDR3 DNA reads as TGTTCCAGCAGCCCACAAGACGGGGTCCTGACTTTC.

The chain is built from TRBV5-1 and TRBJ2-5, with 8 bases that match TRBD1. The CDR3 contains 16 residues. The V and J ends lost 6 bases and 0 bases, in that order; junction bases with no gene match: 10. Per the germline V gene, CDR1 is SGHRS and CDR2 is YFSETQ. CDR3 loop: CASTPSTGAYQETQYF. The CDR3 DNA sequence: TGCGCCAGCACCCCCTCGACAGGGGCGTACCAAGAGACCCAGTACTTC.

The chain recombines TRBV6-1 with TRBJ2-7, with TRBD1 matching over 8 bases. V was pared by 5 bases and J by 3 bases, with 3 bases of the junction left unmatched. The CDR3 loop spans 13 amino acids. CDR1 is MNHNS, CDR2 SASEGT, per germline. CDR3 region: CASSRQGIYEQYF. CDR3 nucleotide sequence: TGTGCCAGCAGTAGACAGGGGATCTACGAGCAGTACTTC.

This clone was seen a handful of times. The chain has TRBV4-3 and TRBJ2-1; 13 nucleotides agree with TRBD2. CDR1 and CDR2 from the germline V gene are LGHNA and YSLEER. Trimming cost V 0 bases and J 1 base; bases outside gene matches: 3. This CDR3 spans 18 amino acids. CDR3: CASSQELAGGFSYNEQFF. The CDR3 DNA reads as TGCGCCAGCAGCCAAGAACTAGCGGGGGGGTTTTCCTACAATGAGCAGTTCTTC.

The chain has TRBV29-1 and TRBJ2-2; tentatively, D is TRBD2 (5 bases). V shed 7 bases and J shed 0 bases, with 15 bases lying between them. The CDR3 totals 15 residues. Germline V lookup: CDR1 SQVTM, CDR2 ANQGSEA. Here the CDR3 reads CSAGDRGSNTGELFF. DNA of the CDR3: TGCAGCGCTGGAGATCGGGGTTCGAACACCGGGGAGCTGTTTTTT.

This clone was seen a handful of times. The V gene is TRBV5-1, the J gene TRBJ1-1; 7 nucleotides align to TRBD1. CDR1 SGHRS and CDR2 YFSETQ come from the germline V gene. The V and J ends lost 5 bases and 3 bases, in that order; junction bases with no gene match: 4. The CDR3 loop spans 13 amino acids. The CDR3 here is CASRLDRDTEAFF. In DNA form, the CDR3 reads TGCGCCAGCAGGTTAGACAGGGACACTGAAGCTTTCTTT.

This chain joins TRBV5-1 and TRBJ1-4; D is undetermined. Germline CDR1 is SGHRS and CDR2 is YFSETQ. The V end was cut by 4 bases, the J end by 0 bases, with 10 bases between. The CDR3 consists of 15 residues. This CDR3 is CASSLGFATNEKLFF. For the CDR3, the DNA is TGCGCCAGCAGCCTCGGGTTCGCAACTAATGAAAAACTGTTTTTT.

This chain connects TRBV11-3 to TRBJ2-3; TRBD1 agrees at 7 bases. Germline V gives CDR1 SGHNT, CDR2 YENEEA. CDR3 size: 14 residues. With 7 bases clipped from V and 2 bases from J, the junction kept 6 bases outside the gene matches. The CDR3: CASTRGGSTDTQYF. CDR3 DNA: TGTGCCAGCACCAGAGGGGGCTCCACAGATACGCAGTATTTT.

The V gene is TRBV4-3, the J gene TRBJ1-2; TRBD1 agrees at 7 bases. V dropped 4 bases and J dropped 4; count of bases not matched to a gene: 9. CDR3 length: 15 residues. Germline CDR1 is LGHNA and CDR2 is YSLEER. CDR3 region: CASSPTEGQSYGYTF. CDR3 bases: TGCGCCAGCAGCCCAACTGAGGGACAGAGCTATGGCTACACCTTC.

This clone appeared a few times. This chain joins TRBV29-1 and TRBJ1-1, with D possibly TRBD1 on 5 matching bases. Trimming removed 6 bases from V and 11 bases from J, with 19 bases in between. Germline CDR1 and CDR2: SQVTM and ANQGSEA. This CDR3 region has 12 residues. CDR3 amino acids: CSVWGERGEAFF. The CDR3 DNA reads as TGCAGCGTGTGGGGGGAGCGGGGAGAGGCTTTCTTT.

The count of this clone is one. The V call is TRBV6-6, the J call TRBJ1-1; D possibly corresponds to TRBD1 (6 bases). The V end was cut by 6 bases, the J end by 3 bases, with 17 bases between. Germline assignment: CDR1 MNHNY and CDR2 SVGAGI (reference sequence). This CDR3 comprises 15 residues. The CDR3 spells CASSLRGPTDTEAFF. The CDR3 DNA reads TGTGCCAGCAGCCTCAGGGGTCCCACGGACACTGAAGCTTTCTTT.

This clone occurred a few times. This chain joins TRBV5-6 and TRBJ2-1; D is undetermined. Trimming shortened V by 5 bases and J by 9 bases, and 9 bases separated the two germline ends. Germline V lookup: CDR1 SGHDT, CDR2 YYEEEE. This CDR3 contains 11 residues. This chain's CDR3 is CASSRFTEQFF. The DNA of the CDR3 is TGTGCCAGCAGTCGGTTCACTGAGCAGTTCTTC.

The chain is built from TRBV19 and TRBJ1-6; 7 bases align to TRBD1. This CDR3 spans 14 amino acids. V shed 7 bases, J shed 10 bases, and the junction held 10 bases outside the gene matches. Germline CDR1 and CDR2: LNHDA and SQIVND (reference sequence). CDR3 amino acids: CASTRQGEESPLHF. The CDR3 bases are TGTGCCAGTACCCGACAGGGAGAGGAATCACCCCTCCACTTT.

The chain uses TRBV6-1 and TRBJ1-4; D possibly corresponds to TRBD1 (5 bases). The CDR3 runs to 15 residues. V was shortened by 0 bases and J by 3 bases, with 8 bases between the two germline ends. Germline-derived CDR1 and CDR2 are MNHNS and SASEGT. The DNA for the CDR3 is TGTGCCAGCAGTGAAGCTGTCAGGGCTAATGAAAAACTGTTTTTT. The encoded protein is CASSEAVRANEKLFF.

The chain carries TRBV5-1 and TRBJ2-3; D unresolved. The germline gives CDR1 SGHRS, CDR2 YFSETQ. The ends were cut back, 1 base at V and 1 base at J, with 10 bases in the middle. CDR3 length equals 15 residues. For the CDR3, the DNA is TGCGCCAGCAGCTTGACGAACGCAGGCACAGATACGCAGTATTTT. It is translated as CASSLTNAGTDTQYF.

V usage is TRBV18 and J usage is TRBJ1-5; the match to TRBD1 covers 11 bases. Germline V gene data show CDR1 as KGHSH and CDR2 as LQKENI. The CDR3 spans 16 residues. V was pared by 0 bases and J by 6 bases, with 4 bases of the junction left unmatched. In DNA form, the CDR3 reads TGTGCCAGCTCACCACCCAGGACAGGGGGCATTCAGCCCCAGCATTTT. Protein product: CASSPPRTGGIQPQHF.